The 18 T cell receptor beta chains below all came from one sample that was sequenced in a study of breast tumors, draining lymph nodes, adjacent tissues. MiXCR, run by TCRdb on the multiplex PCR reads, gives a single entry per CDR3 protein. Among 50,000 to 65,000 distinct CDR3 sequences listed, about 40% were seen once. What was sequenced was breast tumor tissue. The receptors come from a female donor with breast cancer. Some clones in this sample may be carry-over from other donors' samples.

This clonotype has at least ten counts. CDR3 sequence (DNA): TGTGCCAGCAGCCAAGATTCTAAGAGTTCCTACGAGCAGTACTTC. Protein sequence: CASSQDSKSSYEQYF. The chain joins TRBV3-2 to TRBJ2-7. TRBV3-2 is a listed pseudogene. The CDR3 extends over 15 amino acids.

In its sample, this clonotype was seen many times. This chain connects TRBV9 to TRBJ2-7, with TRBD1 identical over 9 bases. CDR1 and CDR2 (germline): SGDLS, YYNGEE. The CDR3 is 14 residues long. The ends lost 4 bases at V and 6 bases at J; junction bases unmatched: 8. The CDR3 sequence is CASSLTGGRSEQYF. The CDR3, as DNA: TGTGCCAGCAGCCTTACAGGGGGCCGGAGCGAGCAGTACTTC.

This clonotype appeared many times. The chain joins TRBV20-1 to TRBJ2-2, with 10 positions matching TRBD1. Losses at the gene ends were 0 bases for V and 6 bases for J; bases not matched to a gene: 10. CDR1 is DFQATT, CDR2 SNEGSKA, per germline (reference sequence). The CDR3 consists of 17 residues. The CDR3 nucleotides are TGCAGTGCTAGAGATTGGGGCGGGACAGGGGACTCCGGGGAGCTGTTTTTT. The encoded protein is CSARDWGGTGDSGELFF.

By sample share, this clonotype is medium-sized. This chain joins TRBV29-1 and TRBJ1-4, with D perhaps matching TRBD1 (6 bases). Looked up from germline, CDR1 is SQVTM and CDR2 is ANQGSEA. The CDR3 runs to 16 residues. V lost 6 bases and J 7 bases, leaving 24 bases between the germline ends. CDR3 amino acids: CSVRDPQGAGGEKLFF. Here the CDR3 DNA reads TGCAGCGTCCGGGATCCACAGGGAGCGGGGGGTGAAAAACTGTTTTTT.

This clonotype was counted ten times or more. V gene TRBV4-2 combines with J gene TRBJ2-7; TRBD2 matches 11 bases. CDR1 is LGHNA and CDR2 is YNFKEQ in the germline V gene. The CDR3 extends over 15 amino acids. V gave up 0 bases and J gave up 2 bases; unmatched junction bases: 0. CDR3 in DNA: TGTGCCAGCAGCCAAGATAGCGGGGGGGCCTACGAGCAGTACTTC. As protein: CASSQDSGGAYEQYF.

In this sample, this clonotype turned up many times. V is TRBV11-2 and J is TRBJ1-2; unclear D gene. The CDR3 runs to 14 residues. V was clipped by 7 bases and J by 6 bases, with 18 bases between them. Germline values: CDR1 SGHAT, CDR2 FQNNGV. CDR3 sequence: CASKSTVRGDGYTF. In nucleotides, the CDR3 is TGTGCCAGCAAATCGACCGTACGGGGTGATGGCTACACCTTC.

Regarding this clonotype: Being one base from a much bigger clone, this may be a read error. This chain joins TRBV6-2 or TRBV6-3 and TRBJ2-4, with TRBD2 matching 7 bases. Germline CDR1 MNHEY, CDR2 SVGEGT. J lost 2 bases, V lost 5 bases, and 6 bases had no gene match. The CDR3 has 15 residues. CDR3 loop: CASSRSGGTKNIQYF. CDR3 in DNA: TGTGCCAGCAGTCGGTCCGGGGGGACCAAAAACATTCAGTACTTC.

This clonotype was seen many times. This chain connects TRBV5-6 to TRBJ2-7, with D tentatively TRBD2 (6 bases). The CDR3 contains 13 residues. V was clipped by 0 bases and J by 5 bases, with 9 bases between them. Per the germline V gene, CDR1 is SGHDT and CDR2 is YYEEEE. The CDR3 DNA is TGTGCCAGCAGCTTGGCCGCTAGCGACGAGCAGTACTTC. Its translation is CASSLAASDEQYF.

Details on this clonotype: With a much larger clone just one base away, this may be a read error. This chain joins TRBV3-1 and TRBJ2-1; D possibly corresponds to TRBD1 (5 bases). The CDR3 contains 13 residues. In germline, CDR1 is LGHDT, CDR2 YNNKEL (reference sequence). CDR3 region: CACSQGSQGSQFF. Here the CDR3 DNA reads TGTGCCTGCAGCCAAGGTTCCCAGGGCTCTCAGTTCTTC.

At least ten counts were recorded for this clonotype. It may be a read error: a sequence one base away is much more abundant. This chain uses TRBV20-1 with TRBJ2-7; the D is unclear. The CDR3 extends over 11 amino acids. Per germline, CDR1 DFQATT and CDR2 SNEGSKA (reference sequence). The CDR3 nucleotides are TGCAGTGCTAGAGATAACCCCGAGCAGTCCTTC. Translation gives CSARDNPEQSF.

Concerning this clonotype itself: This sequence may be a read error, since a much larger clone differs from it by one base. The chain uses TRBV11-2 and TRBJ2-3, with a weak D call TRBD1 (5 bases). CDR1 is SGHAT, CDR2 FQNNGV, per germline. There are 16 residues in the CDR3. The CDR3 coding sequence is TGTGCCAGCAGCTTACGATCCAGTGGGGCGTCGTATACGCAGGATTTT. Protein sequence: CASSLRSSGASYTQDF. The full variable domain, in which reference TRBV11-2 and TRBJ2-3 provide the parts outside the CDR3, is EAGVAQSPRYKIIEKRQSVAFWCNPISGHATLYWYQQILGQGPKLLIQFQNNGVVDDSQLPKDRFSAERLKGVDSTLKIQPAKLEDSAVYLCASSLRSSGASYTQDFGPGTRLTVL.

For this clonotype: A read error may explain this, as a much larger clone is one base away. The V call is TRBV5-1, the J call TRBJ2-1; 7 bases map to TRBD2. The CDR3 contains 15 residues. V lost 3 bases to trimming and J lost 8 bases; unmatched junction nucleotides: 11. The V gene's germline CDR1 is SGHRS and CDR2 YFSETQ. This CDR3 is CASSSVGGRMDEQFF. The CDR3 DNA follows: TGCGCCAGCAGCTCGGTAGGCGGGAGAATGGATGAGCAGTTCTTC.

As regards this clonotype: The CDR3 end shows no conserved phenylalanine or tryptophan, and so a read error is likely. CDR3 loop: CASSLDRGGETQYY. CDR3 coding DNA: TGTGCCAGCAGTCTGGACAGGGGGGGAGAGACCCAGTACTAC. V is TRBV6-1 and J is TRBJ2-5; 10 positions match TRBD1. Germline assignment: CDR1 MNHNS and CDR2 SASEGT. J was trimmed by 4 bases and V by 5 bases; bases with no gene match: 4. CDR3 length: 14 residues.

The table lists this clonotype with many counts. The V and J genes are TRBV11-2 and TRBJ2-3, with D perhaps TRBD2 (5 bases). Trimming took off 5 bases at V and 1 base at J, with 13 bases between the two ends. Germline loops: CDR1 SGHAT, CDR2 FQNNGV. This CDR3 spans 15 amino acids. Here the CDR3 reads CASSPRTRGTDTQYF. The CDR3 DNA reads as TGTGCCAGCAGCCCCCGGACGAGGGGCACAGATACGCAGTATTTT.

This chain joins TRBV5-8 and TRBJ2-2; weak D call: TRBD2 (5 bases). V was shortened by 4 bases and J by 8 bases, with 15 bases between the two germline ends. CDR3 size: 14 residues. Germline V CDR1 and CDR2: SGHTS, YDEGEE. The CDR3 nucleotides read TGTGCCAGCAGCGCCCGGACGGGAATAGGGGAGCTGTTTTTT. This codes for CASSARTGIGELFF.

In its sample, this clonotype was seen many times. J is TRBJ2-1 and V is TRBV20-1; 10 nucleotides line up with TRBD2. CDR1 is DFQATT, CDR2 SNEGSKA, per germline (reference sequence). The CDR3 is 15 amino acids. J lost 10 bases, V lost 3 bases, and 12 bases had no gene match. CDR3 in amino acids: CSASPLAGVQREQFF. As DNA, the CDR3 is TGCAGTGCTAGTCCTCTAGCGGGAGTTCAGCGGGAGCAGTTCTTC.

Many counts were recorded for this clonotype. V gene TRBV25-1 combines with J gene TRBJ2-1; D may be TRBD1 or TRBD2 (6 bases each). CDR1 MGHDK and CDR2 SYGVNS come from the germline V gene. V lost 10 bases and J lost 7, with 23 bases in between. This CDR3 is built from 15 residues. The CDR3 region has the DNA TGTGCCACCTCGCCAGGCGGGCGAGGGGGGAATGAGCAGTTCTTC. It yields the protein CATSPGGRGGNEQFF.

This rearrangement joins TRBV12-3 or TRBV12-4 to TRBJ2-1; TRBD2 agrees at 9 bases. The CDR3 covers 16 residues. The V segment lost 0 bases and the J segment 9 bases; nucleotides outside the gene matches: 9. CDR3 DNA sequence: TGTGCCAGCAGTTTAGCCGGGCGGGAGGGCTACCGTGAGCAGTTCTTC. This translates into CASSLAGREGYREQFF.